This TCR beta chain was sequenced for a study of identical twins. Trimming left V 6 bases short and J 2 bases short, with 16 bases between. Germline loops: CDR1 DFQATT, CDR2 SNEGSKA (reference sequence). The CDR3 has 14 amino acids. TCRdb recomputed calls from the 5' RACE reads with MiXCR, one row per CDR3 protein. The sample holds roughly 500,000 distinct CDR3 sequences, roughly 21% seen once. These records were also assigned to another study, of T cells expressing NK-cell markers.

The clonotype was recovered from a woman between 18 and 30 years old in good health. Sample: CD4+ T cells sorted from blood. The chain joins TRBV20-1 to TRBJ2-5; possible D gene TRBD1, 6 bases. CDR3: CSAPRDTYQETQYF. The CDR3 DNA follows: TGCAGTGCCCCCCGGGACACGTATCAAGAGACCCAGTACTTC.